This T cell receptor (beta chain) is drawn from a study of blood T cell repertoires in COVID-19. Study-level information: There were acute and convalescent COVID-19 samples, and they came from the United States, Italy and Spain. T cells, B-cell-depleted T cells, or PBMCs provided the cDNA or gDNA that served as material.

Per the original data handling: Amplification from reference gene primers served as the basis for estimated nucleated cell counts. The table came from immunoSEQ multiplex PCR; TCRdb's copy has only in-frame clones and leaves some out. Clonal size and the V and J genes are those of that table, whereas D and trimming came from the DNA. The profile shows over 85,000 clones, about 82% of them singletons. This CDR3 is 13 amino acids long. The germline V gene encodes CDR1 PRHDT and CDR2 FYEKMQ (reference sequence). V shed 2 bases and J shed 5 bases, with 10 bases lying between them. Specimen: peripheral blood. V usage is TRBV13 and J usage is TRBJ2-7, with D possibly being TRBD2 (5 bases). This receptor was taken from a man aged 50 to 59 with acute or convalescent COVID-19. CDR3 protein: CASSLREGHEQYF. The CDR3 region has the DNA TGTGCCAGCAGCTTACGCGAGGGCCACGAGCAGTACTTC. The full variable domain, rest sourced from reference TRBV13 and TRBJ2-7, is AAGVIQSPRHLIKEKRETATLKCYPIPRHDTVYWYQQGPGQDPQFLISFYEKMQSDKGSIPDRFSAQQFSDYHSELNMSSLELGDSALYFCASSLREGHEQYFGPGTRLTVT.